The following is a T cell receptor beta chain sequence with its context. This clone was seen more than once but under ten times. Its binding antigen is unknown. Base qualities are missing; no much larger clone stands one base away. Trimming at the junction amounts to 4 bases on V and 8 bases on J, and the germline ends lie 15 bases apart. Including cysteine and phenylalanine, the CDR3 has 13 amino acids. The read is trimmed to its CDR3 DNA, 39 bases read in frame from base 1. As encoded in the germline V gene, CDR1 is SGHDT while CDR2 is YYEEEE. These data belong to a study of neoadjuvant nivolumab and ipilimumab in lung cancer (dated by TCRdb to 2020 to 2022). With regard to the full study: Nivolumab was given at 3 mg/kg intravenously on days 1, 15 and 29, and the combination arm added ipilimumab 1 mg/kg on day 1 only. The major pathologic response (MPR) rate in the intention-to-treat population in each study arm was designated as the primary trial endpoint. A total of roughly 45 patients with operable NSCLC were treated in the trial, with about 23 randomized to nivolumab monotherapy and about 20 randomized to nivolumab plus ipilimumab. TCR repertoires in pretherapy (baseline) peripheral blood were compared with TCR repertoires in tumors resected at surgery after neoadjuvant immune checkpoint blockade. Matched pretherapy and resected tumor pairs were analyzed for seven patients: four treated with nivolumab and three with nivolumab plus ipilimumab.

The library was produced with the immunoSEQ multiplex PCR assay. For the original study's pipeline: Richness and clonality were used to summarize the repertoires, and clones that significantly expanded or contracted between pre- and post-therapy samples were identified. TCRdb's version of the immuneACCESS table is confined to in-frame rearrangements and falls short of the full clone set. An unresolved V gene accounts for under half of the shortfall where checked; the remainder is of unknown origin. V, J and clone size derive from that table, while D and trimming were established from the DNA sequence. This sample is represented by 7,000 to 8,500 clones; around 90% of them were singletons. The top ten hold 2.4% of the sample. The investigation overall reported the following: A small number of samples was subjected to TCR sequencing. Resected tumors had greater TCR richness and clonality than tumor-adjacent uninvolved lung, and increases were observed in more dual-therapy-treated tumors. TCR richness in pretherapy blood showed a positive correlation with richness in tumors resected after neoadjuvant therapy (Spearman R ≈ 0.78). No significant correlation was found between TCR clonality and pathologic tumor regression, and only one major-pathologic-response sample was available for the clonality analysis. From pretherapy to surgery, tumor T-cell richness and clonality increased in three of three dual-therapy tumors but in only two of four nivolumab-treated tumors.

The sample's time point, from its label and the paper: at surgical resection after neoadjuvant nivolumab +/- ipilimumab. Samples came from the phase 2 randomized NEOSTAR trial, which tested neoadjuvant nivolumab or nivolumab plus ipilimumab followed by surgery in operable NSCLC. The V and J genes are TRBV5-6 and TRBJ1-2, with TRBD1 tentatively as D gene (5 bases match). Sample: tumor tissue, taken after neoadjuvant nivolumab, alone or with ipilimumab, at or shortly before surgery. The TCR was taken from an adult with non-small cell lung cancer. Some clones in this sample may be carry-over from other donors' samples. The CDR3 reads CASSPRGGRGYTF. Read as DNA, the sequence is TGTGCCAGCAGCCCAAGGGGTGGTCGGGGCTACACCTTC.